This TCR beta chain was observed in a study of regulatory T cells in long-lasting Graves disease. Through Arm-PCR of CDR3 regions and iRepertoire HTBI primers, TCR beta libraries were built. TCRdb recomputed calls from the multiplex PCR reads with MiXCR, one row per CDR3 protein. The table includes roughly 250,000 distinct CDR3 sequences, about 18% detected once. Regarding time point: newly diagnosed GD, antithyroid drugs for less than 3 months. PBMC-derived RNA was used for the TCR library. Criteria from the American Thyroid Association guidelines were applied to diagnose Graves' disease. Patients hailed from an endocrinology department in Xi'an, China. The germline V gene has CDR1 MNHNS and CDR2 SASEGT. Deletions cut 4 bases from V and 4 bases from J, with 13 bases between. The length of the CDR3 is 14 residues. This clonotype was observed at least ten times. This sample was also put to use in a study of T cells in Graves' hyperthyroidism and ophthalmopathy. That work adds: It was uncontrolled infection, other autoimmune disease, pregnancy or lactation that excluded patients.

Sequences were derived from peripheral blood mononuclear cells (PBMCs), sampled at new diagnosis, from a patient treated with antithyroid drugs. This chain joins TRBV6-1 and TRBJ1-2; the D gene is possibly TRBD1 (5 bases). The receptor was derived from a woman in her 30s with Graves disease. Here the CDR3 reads CASSAQGRPYGYTF. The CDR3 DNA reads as TGTGCCAGCAGTGCCCAGGGCAGGCCCTATGGCTACACCTTC.